Listed below are T cell receptor beta chains from one sample, sequenced in a study of cytomegalovirus exposure and HLA in healthy donors. Generated by immunoSEQ multiplex PCR, the TCRdb table keeps only in-frame clones and is missing some. The profile shows fewer than 200,000 clones, around 80% of them singletons. The sample taken for sequencing was PBMCs. These receptors were collected from a man aged 40-49 years in good health and CMV-seropositive. Each CDR3 is given with its conserved first and last residue. D genes are given only for firm matches. For some rows the clone size is stated as once, few or many, or as a class when expanded; others skip it.

TRBV9,.,TRBJ1-1,.,TGTGCCAGCAGCGTAGCCAGGGTGAACACTGAAGCTTTCTTT,CASSVARVNTEAFF
TRBV7-8,few,TRBJ2-3,TRBD2,TGTGCCAGCAGCTCATCTCAAGGGGCTAGCGGAAGATCTAGCACAGATACGCAGTATTTT,CASSSSQGASGRSSTDTQYF
TRBV29-1,.,TRBJ2-7,TRBD2,TGCAGCGCCTCCGGGACTAGCGGGAGAACGTACGAGCAGTACTTC,CSASGTSGRTYEQYF
TRBV7-2,few,TRBJ1-5,.,TGTGCCAGCAGCTTAGGCCAGGGGTCGCCAGGCAATCAGCCCCAGCATTTT,CASSLGQGSPGNQPQHF
TRBV7-2,.,TRBJ2-2,TRBD1,TGTGCCAGCAGCCGTCGGGACAGGGATCCCGGGGAGCTGTTTTTT,CASSRRDRDPGELFF
TRBV11-2,once,TRBJ2-1,TRBD1,TGTGCCAGCAGGGACAGGGTAGCCTACAATGAGCAGTTCTTC,CASRDRVAYNEQFF
TRBV29-1,.,TRBJ2-1,TRBD2,TGCAGCGTCCTCCGACTAGCGGGAAAAAATGAGCAGTTCTTC,CSVLRLAGKNEQFF
TRBV30,.,TRBJ1-6,.,TGTGCCTGGACCCCAACAGGGAACTCCTATAATTCACCCCTCCACTTT,CAWTPTGNSYNSPLHF
TRBV9,few,TRBJ2-1,TRBD2,TGTGCCAGCAGCGTACAAAGCGGGATATACAATGAGCAGTTCTTC,CASSVQSGIYNEQFF
TRBV18,.,TRBJ2-5,TRBD1,TGTGCCAGCTCACCTGGGACAGACCAAGAGACCCAGTACTTC,CASSPGTDQETQYF
TRBV6-4,.,TRBJ1-1,TRBD1,TGTGCCAGCAGACAACGACAGGGTGGCACTGAAGCTTTCTTT,CASRQRQGGTEAFF
TRBV10-3,.,TRBJ1-1,.,TGTGCCATCAGTGAGAAGACGACGCGGGCTGAAGCTTTCTTT,CAISEKTTRAEAFF
TRBV9,.,TRBJ1-1,.,TGTGCCAGCAGCCCACGACAGTTTCAGGGGAACACTGAAGCTTTCTTT,CASSPRQFQGNTEAFF
TRBV30,.,TRBJ1-5,TRBD1,TGTGCCTGGAGACCGACAGGGAAAGATCAGCCCCAGCATTTT,CAWRPTGKDQPQHF
TRBV27,.,TRBJ1-1,.,TGTGCCAGCGGTATACAGGGTATGAACACTGAAGCTTTCTTT,CASGIQGMNTEAFF
TRBV27,.,TRBJ2-7,TRBD2,TGTGCCAGCAGTTTCGTGGCGGGAGGATCCTACGAGCAGTACTTC,CASSFVAGGSYEQYF
TRBV7-9,.,TRBJ2-2,.,TGTTCCAGCAGCTTCCCGACTTCTAATTTGGGTCCCGGGGAGCTGTTTTTT,CSSSFPTSNLGPGELFF
TRBV9,.,TRBJ1-1,.,TGTGCCAGCAGCGTAGGGGCACAGAACACTGAAGCTTTCTTT,CASSVGAQNTEAFF
TRBV20-1,.,TRBJ2-1,.,TGCAGTGCTAGAACCCAGGAGCAGTTCTTC,CSARTQEQFF
TRBV5-1,few,TRBJ2-7,TRBD2,TGCGCCAGCAGCGAAGGACTAGCGGGAGTCTCCTACGAGCAGTACTTC,CASSEGLAGVSYEQYF
TRBV2,.,TRBJ2-3,.,TGTGCCAGCAGTGACGATGTAGGCAGGGGAGCAGATACGCAGTATTTT,CASSDDVGRGADTQYF
TRBV29-1,.,TRBJ2-1,.,TGCAGCGCCGGTGACAGAAATCAGTTCTTC,CSAGDRNQFF
TRBV7-9,.,TRBJ2-2,.,TGTGCCAGCACCAATGGCCCCACCGGGGAGCTGTTTTTT,CASTNGPTGELFF
TRBV5-1,.,TRBJ2-3,.,TGCGCCAGCAGCTTCTTTGTAGGAGGTGACACAGATACGCAGTATTTT,CASSFFVGGDTDTQYF
TRBV11-2,.,TRBJ2-1,TRBD1,TGTGCCAGCAGTCTTTCTCCGGGACAGATCTACAATGAGCAGTTCTTC,CASSLSPGQIYNEQFF
TRBV11-2,.,TRBJ2-5,.,TGTGCCAGCAGGGCTCGGACACAACAAGAGACCCAGTACTTC,CASRARTQQETQYF
TRBV29-1,.,TRBJ2-5,TRBD1,TGCAGCGTACTCAATCCGGGACAGGGGGTAAAGACCCAGTACTTC,CSVLNPGQGVKTQYF
TRBV19,once,TRBJ2-5,.,TGTGCCAGTAGCAAGGGACAACTTCAAGAGACCCAGTACTTC,CASSKGQLQETQYF
TRBV10-3,few,TRBJ1-5,.,TGTGCCATCAGTGAGATAGGGAGCTCTCAGCCCCAGCATTTT,CAISEIGSSQPQHF
TRBV19,.,TRBJ1-1,TRBD1,TGTGCCAGTAGGGGGGACAGCGAATGGGCTTTCTTT,CASRGDSEWAFF
TRBV6-1,.,TRBJ1-2,.,TGTGCCAGCTGGGGGGGGAACTTTAACTATGGCTACACCTTC,CASWGGNFNYGYTF
TRBV5-4,.,TRBJ2-3,TRBD2,TGTGCCAGCAGCTTGAAGGATAGCGGGACAGATACGCAGTATTTT,CASSLKDSGTDTQYF
TRBV7-2,.,TRBJ2-1,.,TGTGCCAGCAGCACTAGGCGGGACTTTTACAATGAGCAGTTCTTC,CASSTRRDFYNEQFF
TRBV9,.,TRBJ2-6,TRBD1,TGTGCCAGCAGCGCCGGGACAGTAGCCTCTGGGGCCAACGTCCTGACTTTC,CASSAGTVASGANVLTF
TRBV5-1,.,TRBJ1-1,.,TGCGCCAGCAGCTGGGATGGGAGGAACACTGAAGCTTTCTTT,CASSWDGRNTEAFF
TRBV7-3,.,TRBJ2-3,.,TGTGCCAGCAGCGCCGCGGGTGGGGCAGATACGCAGTATTTT,CASSAAGGADTQYF
TRBV30,.,TRBJ1-1,.,TGTGCCTGGAGTCTAGGGGGCACTGAAGCTTTCTTT,CAWSLGGTEAFF
TRBV5-4,few,TRBJ2-1,TRBD2,TGTGCCAGCAGCTTCCCAGGCGGGAGGGCCGGCAATGAGCAGTTCTTC,CASSFPGGRAGNEQFF
TRBV7-2,.,TRBJ2-2,.,TGTGCCAGCAGCCTCCAGGTGAACACCGGGGAGCTGTTTTTT,CASSLQVNTGELFF
TRBV7-2,.,TRBJ2-7,.,TGTGCCAGCAGCAAACGCGTGGTCGGGAGAGACCCCTACGAGCAGTACTTC,CASSKRVVGRDPYEQYF
TRBV5-6,.,TRBJ2-5,TRBD2,TGTGCCAGCAGCAATGGACTAGCGGGAGGAGAGACCCAGTACTTC,CASSNGLAGGETQYF
TRBV25-1,once,TRBJ1-2,TRBD1,TGTGCCAGCGGCCAACCGGGACAGGGTTTTTTCACCTTC,CASGQPGQGFFTF
TRBV18,once,TRBJ1-2,.,TGTGCCAGCTCACCACGACAGACGTTTAACTATGGCTACACCTTC,CASSPRQTFNYGYTF
TRBV5-1,once,TRBJ2-7,TRBD2,TGCGCCAGCAGCTTCGTTAGCGGGAGCTACGAGCAGTACTTC,CASSFVSGSYEQYF
TRBV19,.,TRBJ1-2,TRBD1,TGTGCCAGTAGCCGACAGGGGACCTATGGCTACACCTTC,CASSRQGTYGYTF
TRBV5-6,.,TRBJ1-2,.,TGTGCCAGCAGCCAGGGTAACTATGGCTACACCTTC,CASSQGNYGYTF
TRBV7-9,once,TRBJ2-1,.,TGTGCCAGCAGCCCATTGAGGGAAGGGTACAATGAGCAGTTCTTC,CASSPLREGYNEQFF
TRBV6-5,.,TRBJ1-1,.,TGTGCCAGCAGTTACTCCAGGGGCGGAAACACTGAAGCTTTCTTT,CASSYSRGGNTEAFF
TRBV7-2,once,TRBJ2-1,.,TGTGCCAGCAGCTCCAGCGGCCGGCCGGAACAGTTCTTC,CASSSSGRPEQFF
TRBV6-1,.,TRBJ2-2,.,TGTGCCAGCAGACAACAGGGGGGGTCCGGGGAGCTGTTTTTT,CASRQQGGSGELFF
TRBV20-1,.,TRBJ2-7,.,TGCAGTGCTAGCCGGGAACCCGAGCAGTACTTC,CSASREPEQYF
TRBV14,.,TRBJ2-5,TRBD2,TGTGCCAGCAGCAGACTAGCGGGAGGTGGAAGTAAAGAGACCCAGTACTTC,CASSRLAGGGSKETQYF
TRBV7-2,.,TRBJ2-7,.,TGTGCCAGCAGCTTAGGCACACAGACCTACGAGCAGTACTTC,CASSLGTQTYEQYF
TRBV7-9,once,TRBJ2-1,TRBD2,TGTGCCAGCAGACTAGCGGGAGCTGTGGATGAGCAGTTCTTC,CASRLAGAVDEQFF
TRBV18,.,TRBJ1-4,.,TGTGCCAGCTCACGAGGACAGACAACTAATGAAAAACTGTTTTTT,CASSRGQTTNEKLFF
TRBV9,.,TRBJ2-7,TRBD1,TGTGCCAGCAGCGTAGAACAGGGGGTCACGTACGAGCAGTACTTC,CASSVEQGVTYEQYF
TRBV5-1,few,TRBJ2-2,.,TGCGCCAGCAGCCCTTCCTCGAACACCGGGGAGCTGTTTTTT,CASSPSSNTGELFF
TRBV18,.,TRBJ2-5,TRBD1,TGTGCCAGCTCCCGGGACAGGGAGTCGGAGACCCAGTACTTC,CASSRDRESETQYF
TRBV5-8,.,TRBJ2-7,TRBD2,TGTGCCAGCATCCGATTAGCGGGAAGCGAGCAGTACTTC,CASIRLAGSEQYF
TRBV19,.,TRBJ2-1,TRBD1,TGTGCCAGTAGTATTATGGGACAGGCCAGTGATTGGCAGTTCTTC,CASSIMGQASDWQFF